These T cell receptor beta chains were read from a single sample in a study of T-cell reconstitution after alpha-beta-depleted transplantation in children. TCRdb redid the calling of the PCR reads with MiXCR, one entry per CDR3 protein. The repertoire holds about 610,000 distinct CDR3 sequences, with about 11% as singletons. The source was PBMCs from the stem cell graft donor, collected from the stem cell graft. Receptors were obtained from a human donor who donated a stem cell graft to a child with acute myeloid leukemia. Both conserved end residues are part of each CDR3. Each record gives: D gene, J gene, clone size, V gene, CDR3 protein, CDR3 DNA. A D gene is named only where the DNA matches it firmly. Not all rows give a size; the values are once, few, many and, for expanded clones, a class.

- | TRBJ2-1 | - | TRBV11-2 | CASSFDNLSNEQFF | TGTGCCAGCAGCTTCGACAACTTAAGCAATGAGCAGTTCTTC
TRBD2 | TRBJ2-5 | few | TRBV12-3/TRBV12-4 | CASGLTSGSGETQYF | TGTGCCAGCGGCTTGACTAGCGGGAGTGGGGAGACCCAGTACTTC
TRBD2 | TRBJ2-7 | few | TRBV7-2 | CASSARTRSYEQYF | TGTGCCAGCAGCGCCCGGACTAGATCCTACGAGCAGTACTTC
- | TRBJ1-1 | - | TRBV6-2/TRBV6-3 | CASSYSWTEAFF | TGTGCCAGCAGTTACTCTTGGACTGAAGCTTTCTTT
- | TRBJ2-5 | - | TRBV13 | CASSLDNRDLGETQYF | TGTGCCAGCAGCTTAGACAACCGGGACTTAGGAGAGACCCAGTACTTC
TRBD2 | TRBJ2-7 | few | TRBV4-3 | CASSQGLAGVGEQYF | TGCGCCAGCAGCCAAGGACTAGCGGGAGTGGGGGAGCAGTACTTC
TRBD2 | TRBJ2-1 | few | TRBV18 | CASSPQGRDEQFF | TGTGCCAGCTCACCACAGGGGAGGGATGAGCAGTTCTTC
- | TRBJ2-5 | many | TRBV12-3/TRBV12-4 | CASSTSGTETQYF | TGTGCCAGCAGTACCTCCGGGACCGAGACCCAGTACTTC
TRBD2 | TRBJ2-1 | many | TRBV20-1 | CSARDGGGRDYNEQFF | TGCAGTGCTAGAGATGGGGGAGGGAGAGATTACAATGAGCAGTTCTTC
- | TRBJ2-2 | many | TRBV5-6 | CASSAIGTGELFF | TGTGCCAGCAGCGCCATCGGAACCGGGGAGCTGTTTTTT
- | TRBJ2-4 | few | TRBV6-6 | CASERSESIQYF | TGTGCCAGCGAAAGGTCAGAAAGCATTCAGTACTTC
- | TRBJ1-4 | many | TRBV20-1 | CSALDKRGEKLFF | TGCAGTGCCTTGGACAAACGAGGGGAAAAACTGTTTTTT
- | TRBJ1-2 | - | TRBV5-1 | CASSLAVGTDYGYTF | TGCGCCAGCAGCTTGGCCGTCGGGACGGACTATGGCTACACCTTC
TRBD2 | TRBJ2-3 | - | TRBV29-1 | CSVATSGRRTDTQYF | TGCAGCGTGGCGACTAGCGGGAGGAGGACAGATACGCAGTATTTT